This TCR beta chain was retrieved from a study of blood T cell repertoires in COVID-19. Study-wide background: Italy, Spain and the United States were the sources of the convalescent and acute COVID-19 samples.

As originally analysed: Using reference gene primer amplification, nucleated cell counts were estimated. Some clones are missing from TCRdb's copy, which holds only in-frame ones; the method was immunoSEQ multiplex PCR. V, J and clone size derive from that table, while D and trimming were established from the DNA sequence. The sample includes 350,000 to 500,000 clones, 70% to 90% of them seen just once. This clone appeared a single time. Adults between about 18 and 89 years of age took part from 20 to 25 US areas. Clinical histories supplied by participants themselves formed the basis of cohort assignment. V shed 2 bases, J shed 1 base, and the junction held 12 bases outside the gene matches. The CDR3 has 20 residues. Germline V gene data show CDR1 as KGHDR and CDR2 as SFDVKD.

The clonotype was recovered from a woman in her late teens or twenties who had been exposed to COVID-19. This rearrangement joins TRBV24-1 to TRBJ2-6; 8 nucleotides align to TRBD2. The sample comprised PBMCs or T cells enriched from blood (not recorded which). CDR3 loop: CATSDSRGGVPTSGANVLTF. In nucleotides, the CDR3 is TGTGCCACCAGTGATTCCCGGGGGGGGGTCCCCACGTCTGGGGCCAACGTCCTGACTTTC.